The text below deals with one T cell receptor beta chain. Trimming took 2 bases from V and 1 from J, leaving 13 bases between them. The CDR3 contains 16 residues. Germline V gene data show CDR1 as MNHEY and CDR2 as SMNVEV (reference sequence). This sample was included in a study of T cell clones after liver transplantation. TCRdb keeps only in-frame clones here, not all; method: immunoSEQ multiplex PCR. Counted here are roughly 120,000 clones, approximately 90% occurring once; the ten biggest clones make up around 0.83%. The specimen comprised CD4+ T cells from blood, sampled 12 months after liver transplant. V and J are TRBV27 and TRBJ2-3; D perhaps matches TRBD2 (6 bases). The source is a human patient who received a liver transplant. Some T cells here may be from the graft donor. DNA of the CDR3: TGTGCCAGCAGTTTACTCGGTTGGAGGGGCACAGATACGCAGTATTTT. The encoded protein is CASSLLGWRGTDTQYF.